This TCR beta chain was recovered during a study of cytomegalovirus exposure and HLA in healthy donors. General study points: A highly shared variant cluster was judged a likely technical artifact. Reports indicated that the classifier achieved high specificity and sensitivity in diagnosing cytomegalovirus status.

As concerns this clone: Its antigen remains unknown.

The PCR made use of 60 Vbeta and 13 Jbeta primers. In the source study's methods: Later, tens of millions of unique TCR beta chains were counted in an analysis, and approximately 10 million of them were shared. The assay was immunoSEQ multiplex PCR, and TCRdb's table has in-frame clones only and misses some. V and J calls and clone size come straight from that table; D and trimming were deduced from the DNA. This table has 160,000 or so clones, approximately 72% appearing once. This CDR3 comprises 13 residues. Deletions cut 9 bases from V and 4 bases from J, with 15 bases between. CDR1 and CDR2 from the germline V gene are WSHSY and SAAADI.

The sequenced material came from PBMCs. The sequence came from a female donor in good health and CMV-seronegative. The chain carries TRBV10-2 and TRBJ1-1, with TRBD1 as a possible D gene (5 bases). The CDR3 here is CASTSGLGTEAFF. The DNA for the CDR3 is TGCGCCAGTACCTCAGGGTTGGGCACTGAAGCTTTCTTT.